This T cell receptor beta chain was captured in a study of control samples from healthy donors and cancer patients. V gave up 4 bases and J gave up 8 bases, with 15 bases separating them. CDR1 and CDR2 from the germline V gene are SGHRS and YFSETQ. The CDR3 loop spans 13 amino acids. The data were produced by immunoSEQ multiplex PCR, yet TCRdb's version contains in-frame clones alone and is incomplete. The table shows about 170,000 clones, with approximately 94% occurring only once. The sequence was collected from a woman between 18 and 30 years old in good health. This chain links TRBV5-1 with TRBJ1-2; unclear D gene. Sequencing was performed on blood. This CDR3 reads CASSPTPVDGYTF. CDR3 bases: TGCGCCAGCAGCCCGACTCCTGTGGACGGCTACACCTTC.